These 30 T cell receptor beta chains were all obtained from the same sample, sequenced in a study of control samples from healthy donors and cancer patients. Sequencing used immunoSEQ multiplex PCR; TCRdb keeps in-frame clones, though not all of them. There are 150,000 to 200,000 clones in the sample; 94% occur only once, and 1.3% lies in the top ten. The source material was blood. All receptors come from a young woman in good health.

The genes are TRBV20-1 and TRBJ2-7; D gene unclear. The CDR3 consists of 10 residues. With 5 bases removed from V and 3 bases from J, the gap between germline ends came to 5 bases. Germline V gene data show CDR1 as DFQATT and CDR2 as SNEGSKA (reference sequence). Here the CDR3 DNA reads TGCAGTGCTCTCAACTACGAGCAGTACTTC. The encoded protein is CSALNYEQYF.

This clone was picked up one time. V and J are TRBV7-9 and TRBJ1-1; 12 bases match TRBD1. This CDR3 has 16 residues. Per germline, CDR1 SEHNR and CDR2 FQNEAQ (reference sequence). J was trimmed by 5 bases and V by 5 bases; bases with no gene match: 9. CDR3 DNA sequence: TGTGCCAGCAGCGGGGACAGGGGGCTGATACGGACTGAAGCTTTCTTT. It translates to CASSGDRGLIRTEAFF.

The rearrangement uses TRBV14 and TRBJ2-2; 11 positions agree with TRBD2. V trimming: 4 bases; J trimming: 6 bases; junction bases outside the gene matches: 7. Germline assignment: CDR1 SGHDN and CDR2 FVKESK. This CDR3 comprises 16 residues. CDR3 loop: CASSPRLAGGPGELFF. CDR3 in DNA: TGTGCCAGCAGCCCTCGGCTAGCGGGAGGTCCCGGGGAGCTGTTTTTT.

The V gene is TRBV7-3, the J gene TRBJ2-7; D remains ambiguous. The CDR3 runs 13 residues. The germline V gene has CDR1 SGHTA and CDR2 FQGTGA. The germline V and J ends were trimmed by 2 bases and 7 bases, with 12 bases remaining between them. The CDR3 spells CASSLWAVGEQYF. The CDR3 DNA reads TGTGCCAGCAGCTTATGGGCCGTAGGTGAGCAGTACTTC.

The chain is built from TRBV6-5 and TRBJ1-6, with D tentatively TRBD1 (6 bases). CDR1 is MNHEY and CDR2 is SVGAGI in the germline V gene. The CDR3 has 15 residues. V lost 10 bases and J lost 9, with 22 bases in between. CDR3 residues: CATTRGGRLGSPLHF. DNA of the CDR3: TGTGCCACCACTCGAGGGGGGAGGTTAGGTTCACCCCTCCACTTT.

The sample holds one count of this clone. The chain is built from TRBV7-2 and TRBJ2-5; 11 nucleotides align to TRBD2. This CDR3 comprises 15 residues. V shed 5 bases and J 5 bases; nucleotides not matched to a gene: 7. Germline V gene data show CDR1 as SGHTA and CDR2 as FQGNSA. The CDR3 protein is CASSPKRTSGETQYF. The CDR3 nucleotides are TGTGCCAGCAGCCCCAAAAGGACTAGCGGGGAGACCCAGTACTTC.

This clone was found once. DNA for the CDR3: TGTGCCAGTAAGGCCGGGAGGGGACGACCTGGAAACACCATATATTTT. It yields the protein CASKAGRGRPGNTIYF. The rearrangement links TRBV19 to TRBJ1-3, with D tentatively TRBD1 (5 bases). Germline CDR1 is LNHDA and CDR2 is SQIVND (reference sequence). This CDR3 is built from 16 residues. Trimming cost V 7 bases and J 2 bases, with 18 bases left between them.

In DNA, the CDR3 is TGTGCCACCAGTGGAGGGTCTGGCTACACCTTC. It encodes CATSGGSGYTF. This chain uses TRBV24-1 with TRBJ1-2; D is undetermined. Germline V gene sequence: CDR1 KGHDR, CDR2 SFDVKD. V lost 5 bases and J 7 bases, leaving 7 bases between the germline ends. The CDR3 spans 11 residues.

CDR3 loop: CASSDRLAESVGNEQFF. Written as DNA, the CDR3 is TGTGCCAGCAGCGATAGACTAGCGGAGTCGGTGGGGAATGAGCAGTTCTTC. V usage is TRBV9 and J usage is TRBJ2-1; 9 nucleotides match TRBD2. From germline, CDR1 is SGDLS and CDR2 YYNGEE. The CDR3 has 17 amino acids. Trimming cost V 3 bases and J 7 bases; bases outside gene matches: 14.

The chain combines TRBV2 with TRBJ1-2; possibly TRBD1 for D (5 bases). Germline lookup yields CDR1 SNHLY and CDR2 FYNNEI. This CDR3 has 17 amino acids. Trimming stripped 2 bases from V and 2 bases from J, with 18 bases between. CDR3 sequence reads: CASSELRGDRPNYGYTF. DNA of the CDR3: TGTGCCAGCAGTGAATTAAGGGGAGACAGACCCAACTATGGCTACACCTTC.

The CDR3 sequence is CASSRTEDTEAFF. CDR3 coding DNA: TGTGCCAGTAGTCGGACAGAGGACACTGAAGCTTTCTTT. This rearrangement joins TRBV19 to TRBJ1-1; maybe TRBD1 (6 bases). The germline V gene has CDR1 LNHDA and CDR2 SQIVND (reference sequence). This CDR3 has 13 amino acids. V was trimmed by 5 bases and J by 3 bases, leaving 10 bases between them.

The rearrangement links TRBV2 to TRBJ1-3; D not certain. This CDR3 is 12 amino acids long. V was cut by 2 bases and J by 7 bases, with 6 bases left in between. Per the germline V gene, CDR1 is SNHLY and CDR2 is FYNNEI. The CDR3 DNA is TGTGCCAGCAGTGAAAGGAGCAACACCATATATTTT. Amino acids: CASSERSNTIYF. The full variable domain, completed using reference TRBV2 and TRBJ1-3, is EPEVTQTPSHQVTQMGQEVILRCVPISNHLYFYWYRQILGQKVEFLVSFYNNEISEKSEIFDDQFSVERPDGSNFTLKIRSTKLEDSAMYFCASSERSNTIYFGEGSWLTVV.

V is TRBV5-1 and J is TRBJ1-1; 7 bases align to TRBD1. The germline V gene has CDR1 SGHRS and CDR2 YFSETQ. V dropped 4 bases and J dropped 0; count of bases not matched to a gene: 9. This CDR3 comprises 16 residues. CDR3 amino acids: CASSIGQVHMNTEAFF. The CDR3 region has the DNA TGCGCCAGCAGCATCGGACAGGTACACATGAACACTGAAGCTTTCTTT.

The chain has TRBV24-1 and TRBJ2-3; TRBD2 aligns across 7 bases. Germline V gene data show CDR1 as KGHDR and CDR2 as SFDVKD. V lost 0 bases and J lost 9; bases outside the gene matches: 5. The CDR3 runs 14 residues. CDR3 nucleotide sequence: TGTGCCACCAGTGATTTGGTTGGCGGGAGAACGCAGTATTTT. Translated: CATSDLVGGRTQYF.

This clone was counted only a few times. The chain employs TRBV28 and TRBJ1-6; D may be TRBD1 (5 bases). This CDR3 has 16 amino acids. The germline gives CDR1 MDHEN, CDR2 SYDVKM. V gave up 6 bases and J gave up 0 bases, with 12 bases separating them. CDR3 bases: TGTGCCAGCAGGGAGTATACAGGCTCCTATAATTCACCCCTCCACTTT. This gives the protein CASREYTGSYNSPLHF.

The chain carries TRBV28 and TRBJ1-5; 8 bases fit TRBD1. CDR3 length: 15 amino acids. The germline CDR1 and CDR2 sequences are MDHEN and SYDVKM. V lost 5 bases and J lost 7; bases outside the gene matches: 10. CDR3 bases: TGTGCCAGCAGTCAGTTATCAGGGGGCGGGCAGCCCCAGCATTTT. Its protein is CASSQLSGGGQPQHF.

In DNA form, the CDR3 reads TGTGCCAGTAGTAATCAGGGAGGCACAGATACGCAGTATTTT. Protein sequence: CASSNQGGTDTQYF. The chain joins TRBV19 to TRBJ2-3; tentatively, D is TRBD1 or TRBD2 (5 bases each). V gave up 4 bases and J gave up 1 base, with 9 bases separating them. This CDR3 contains 14 residues. Germline V gene data show CDR1 as LNHDA and CDR2 as SQIVND (reference sequence).

This CDR3 reads CASVGSSEQFF. The CDR3, as DNA: TGTGCCAGCGTAGGGTCCTCTGAGCAGTTCTTC. The rearrangement joins TRBV12-3 or TRBV12-4 to TRBJ2-1, with no clear D. The CDR3 is made up of 11 amino acids. V gave up 8 bases and J gave up 9 bases, with 11 bases separating them.

A single count supports this clone. The chain recombines TRBV19 with TRBJ1-5; D gene ambiguous. Germline V gives CDR1 LNHDA, CDR2 SQIVND (reference sequence). V was cut by 1 base and J by 7 bases, with 17 bases left in between. The CDR3 has 16 amino acids. DNA for the CDR3: TGTGCCAGTAGTATAGGGGCGCGTCCTACATCGCAGCCCCAGCATTTT. It specifies CASSIGARPTSQPQHF.

The count of this clone is one. This chain joins TRBV19 and TRBJ1-2; 7 nucleotides align to TRBD1. The V gene's germline CDR1 is LNHDA and CDR2 SQIVND (reference sequence). V lost 5 bases, J lost 4 bases, and 10 bases stayed unmatched. This CDR3 has 15 amino acids. CDR3 bases: TGTGCCAGTAGTCCTCGGGACAGCTCCCTCTATGGCTACACCTTC. This codes for CASSPRDSSLYGYTF.

The rearrangement joins TRBV10-2 to TRBJ1-4, with 10 bases identical to TRBD1. Germline V CDR1 and CDR2: WSHSY, SAAADI. Trimming took 5 bases from V and 5 from J; bases not matched to a gene: 5. The CDR3 consists of 15 residues. The CDR3 DNA reads TGCGCCAGCAGTCTACCGGGACAGGGGAATGAAAAACTGTTTTTT. This codes for CASSLPGQGNEKLFF.

The chain couples TRBV13 to TRBJ1-2, with 7 bases matching TRBD1. The V gene's germline CDR1 is PRHDT and CDR2 FYEKMQ (reference sequence). J lost 5 bases, V lost 1 base, and 4 bases had no gene match. The CDR3 consists of 14 residues. CDR3 in DNA: TGTGCCAGCAGCTTAGCAGGGGGGTCGTATGGCTACACCTTC. It is translated as CASSLAGGSYGYTF.

The chain employs TRBV24-1 and TRBJ1-2, with TRBD1 matching 10 bases. Germline loops: CDR1 KGHDR, CDR2 SFDVKD. Unmatched junction bases numbered 12, after V lost 9 bases and J lost 0 bases. The CDR3 extends over 17 amino acids. The DNA of the CDR3 is TGTGCCACCTGGGGGGACAGGGGATTTCAAGCTAACTATGGCTACACCTTC. This encodes CATWGDRGFQANYGYTF.

The V call is TRBV19, the J call TRBJ2-1; perhaps TRBD1 as D (6 bases). The CDR3 consists of 11 residues. The germline V gene has CDR1 LNHDA and CDR2 SQIVND (reference sequence). The V and J ends lost 6 bases and 6 bases respectively, with 6 bases between them. CDR3 bases: TGTGCCAGTAGACAGGGCAATGAGCAGTTCTTC. Protein: CASRQGNEQFF.

The rearrangement joins TRBV9 to TRBJ1-2; weak D call: TRBD1 (6 bases). Trimming took off 3 bases at V and 2 bases at J, with 11 bases between the two ends. Germline V lookup: CDR1 SGDLS, CDR2 YYNGEE. This CDR3 is 14 amino acids long. CDR3 coding DNA: TGTGCCAGCAGCGCAGGAGGACAGAACTATGGCTACACCTTC. This translates into CASSAGGQNYGYTF.

This chain connects TRBV5-6 to TRBJ2-7; 7 bases line up with TRBD2. Trimming removed 3 bases from V and 4 bases from J; junction bases left unmatched: 7. CDR1 SGHDT and CDR2 YYEEEE come from the germline V gene. This CDR3 has 14 residues. The CDR3 is CASSWGLPRYEQYF. For the CDR3, the DNA is TGTGCCAGCAGCTGGGGACTACCCCGGTACGAGCAGTACTTC.

The V and J genes are TRBV4-3 and TRBJ1-4; TRBD1 matches at 10 bases. The CDR3 length is 20 residues. The V segment lost 0 bases and the J segment 7 bases; nucleotides outside the gene matches: 17. The germline V gene has CDR1 LGHNA and CDR2 YSLEER. CDR3 coding DNA: TGCGCCAGCAGCCAAGAACCCACCGGGACAGGGGCGGTCAACGGTGAAAAACTGTTTTTT. Translation gives CASSQEPTGTGAVNGEKLFF.

The chain employs TRBV3-1 (or the pseudogene TRBV3-2) and TRBJ1-2; D is possibly TRBD1 (6 bases). Per the germline V gene, CDR1 is LGHDT and CDR2 is YNNKEL (reference sequence). Trimming shortened V by 4 bases and J by 1 base, and 10 bases separated the two germline ends. The CDR3 consists of 14 residues. The CDR3: CASSPTGGNYGYTF. In DNA form, the CDR3 reads TGTGCCAGCAGCCCGACAGGCGGTAACTATGGCTACACCTTC.

This chain joins TRBV2 and TRBJ1-2, with D unclear. CDR1 is SNHLY, CDR2 FYNNEI, per germline. The CDR3 contains 14 residues. V dropped 8 bases and J dropped 5 bases, with 18 bases sitting between them. CDR3 nucleotides: TGTGCCAGCCGTTTTGATCCTGGTATTTATGGCTACACCTTC. This codes for CASRFDPGIYGYTF.

V and J are TRBV3-1 (or the pseudogene TRBV3-2) and TRBJ2-5; D may match TRBD1 or TRBD2 (6 bases each). V was trimmed by 4 bases and J by 5 bases, leaving 20 bases between them. Germline CDR1 and CDR2: LGHDT and YNNKEL (reference sequence). This CDR3 has 16 residues. In DNA, the CDR3 is TGTGCCAGCAGCCGAGTTAAAGGGAGAGGGGGGGAGACCCAGTACTTC. It encodes CASSRVKGRGGETQYF.